This T cell receptor beta chain originates from a study of T-cell memory formation after mild COVID-19. Study-level points and caveats: Of the contracting clones, CD4+ ones lay mainly in CM and EM, and CD8+ ones in EMRA.

J lost 6 bases, V lost 4 bases, and 9 bases had no gene match. The CDR3 is 15 residues long. Germline lookup yields CDR1 SGHRS and CDR2 YFSETQ. This clonotype has only a few counts. Its antigen remains unknown. TCRdb ran MiXCR on the 5' RACE reads and lists one entry per CDR3 protein. The sample yields 250,000 to 300,000 distinct CDR3 sequences, roughly 17% seen once. This sequence was found in a man younger than 35 who had mild COVID-19 (a few samples of this study predate the infection). Cell type and time point are not known. The V gene is TRBV5-1, the J gene TRBJ2-4; TRBD1 matches 8 bases. The sample consisted of PBMCs or a T cell subset sorted from them (not recorded which). CDR3 nucleotides: TGCGCCAGCAGCGGGACAGGAGGGCGCCTAAACATTCAGTACTTC. Protein: CASSGTGGRLNIQYF.